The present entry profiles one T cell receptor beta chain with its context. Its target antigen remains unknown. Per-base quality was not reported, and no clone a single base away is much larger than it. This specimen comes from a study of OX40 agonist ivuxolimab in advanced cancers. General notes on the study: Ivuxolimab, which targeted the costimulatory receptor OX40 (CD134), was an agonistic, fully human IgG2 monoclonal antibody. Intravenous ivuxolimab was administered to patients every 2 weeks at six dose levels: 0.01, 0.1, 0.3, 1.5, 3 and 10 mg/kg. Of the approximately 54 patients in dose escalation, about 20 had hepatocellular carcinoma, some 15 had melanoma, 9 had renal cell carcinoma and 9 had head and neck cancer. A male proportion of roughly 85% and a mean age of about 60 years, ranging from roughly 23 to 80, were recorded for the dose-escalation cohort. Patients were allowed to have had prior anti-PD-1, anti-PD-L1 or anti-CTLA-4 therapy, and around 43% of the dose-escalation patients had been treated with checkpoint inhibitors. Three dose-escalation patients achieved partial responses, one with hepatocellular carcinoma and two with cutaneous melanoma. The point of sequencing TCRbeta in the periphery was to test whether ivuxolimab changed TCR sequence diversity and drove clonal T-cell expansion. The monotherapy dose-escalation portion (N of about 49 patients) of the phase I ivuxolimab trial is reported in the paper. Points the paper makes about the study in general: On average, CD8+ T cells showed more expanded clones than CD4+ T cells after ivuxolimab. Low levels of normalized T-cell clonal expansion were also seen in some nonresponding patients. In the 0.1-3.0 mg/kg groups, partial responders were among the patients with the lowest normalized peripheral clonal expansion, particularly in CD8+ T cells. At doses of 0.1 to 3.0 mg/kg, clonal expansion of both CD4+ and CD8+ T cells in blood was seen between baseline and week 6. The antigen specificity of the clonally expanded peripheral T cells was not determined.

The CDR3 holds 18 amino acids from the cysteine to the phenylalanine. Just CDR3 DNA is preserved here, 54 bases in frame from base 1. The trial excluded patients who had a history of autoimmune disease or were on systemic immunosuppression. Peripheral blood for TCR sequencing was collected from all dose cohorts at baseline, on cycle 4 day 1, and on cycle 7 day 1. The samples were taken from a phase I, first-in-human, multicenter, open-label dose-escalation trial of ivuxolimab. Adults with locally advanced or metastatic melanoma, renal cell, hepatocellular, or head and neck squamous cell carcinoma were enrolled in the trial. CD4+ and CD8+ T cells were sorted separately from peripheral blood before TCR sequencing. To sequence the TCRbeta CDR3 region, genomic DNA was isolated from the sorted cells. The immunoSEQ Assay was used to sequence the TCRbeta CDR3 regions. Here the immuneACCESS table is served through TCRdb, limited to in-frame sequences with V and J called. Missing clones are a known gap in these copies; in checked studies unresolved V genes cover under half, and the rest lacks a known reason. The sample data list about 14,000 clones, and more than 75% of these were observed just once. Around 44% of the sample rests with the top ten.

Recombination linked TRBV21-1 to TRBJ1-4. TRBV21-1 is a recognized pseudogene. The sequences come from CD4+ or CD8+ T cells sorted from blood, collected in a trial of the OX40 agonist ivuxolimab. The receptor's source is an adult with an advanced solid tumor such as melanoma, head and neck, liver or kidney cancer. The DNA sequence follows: TGTGCCAGCAGCCCCCCCCCCGCGAGCAATTCAACTAATGAAAAACTGTTTTTT. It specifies CASSPPPASNSTNEKLFF.